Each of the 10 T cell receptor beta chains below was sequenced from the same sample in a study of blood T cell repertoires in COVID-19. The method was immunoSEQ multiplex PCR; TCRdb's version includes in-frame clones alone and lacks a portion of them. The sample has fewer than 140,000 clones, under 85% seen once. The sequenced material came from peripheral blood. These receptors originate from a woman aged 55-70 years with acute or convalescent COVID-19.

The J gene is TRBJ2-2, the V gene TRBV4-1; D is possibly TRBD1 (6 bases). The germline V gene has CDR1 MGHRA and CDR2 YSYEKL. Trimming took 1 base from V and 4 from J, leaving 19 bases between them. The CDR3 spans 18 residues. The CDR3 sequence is CASSQVGPHEQGTGELFF. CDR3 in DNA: TGCGCCAGCAGCCAAGTGGGACCCCACGAACAGGGCACCGGGGAGCTGTTTTTT.

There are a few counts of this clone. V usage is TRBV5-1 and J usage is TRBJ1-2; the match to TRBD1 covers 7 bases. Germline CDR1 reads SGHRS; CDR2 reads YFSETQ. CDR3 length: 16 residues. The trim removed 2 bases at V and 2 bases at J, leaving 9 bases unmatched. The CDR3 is CASSFESGTANYGYTF. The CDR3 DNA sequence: TGCGCCAGCAGCTTCGAATCCGGGACAGCAAACTATGGCTACACCTTC. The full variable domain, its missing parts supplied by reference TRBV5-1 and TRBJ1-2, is KAGVTQTPRYLIKTRGQQVTLSCSPISGHRSVSWYQQTPGQGLQFLFEYFSETQRNKGNFPGRFSGRQFSNSRSEMNVSTLELGDSALYLCASSFESGTANYGYTFGSGTRLTVV.

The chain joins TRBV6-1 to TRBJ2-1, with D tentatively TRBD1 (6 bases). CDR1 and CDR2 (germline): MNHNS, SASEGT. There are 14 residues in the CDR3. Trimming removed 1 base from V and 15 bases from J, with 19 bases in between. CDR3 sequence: CASSEETGRVRRFF. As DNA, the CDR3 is TGTGCCAGCAGTGAAGAGACAGGACGCGTTAGGCGGTTCTTC.

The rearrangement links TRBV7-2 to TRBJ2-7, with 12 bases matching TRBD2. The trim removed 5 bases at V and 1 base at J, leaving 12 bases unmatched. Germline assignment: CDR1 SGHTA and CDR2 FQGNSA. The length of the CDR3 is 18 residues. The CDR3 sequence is CASSPPPSGGVVSYEQYF. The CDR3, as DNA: TGTGCCAGCAGCCCACCTCCTAGCGGGGGGGTGGTTTCCTACGAGCAGTACTTC.

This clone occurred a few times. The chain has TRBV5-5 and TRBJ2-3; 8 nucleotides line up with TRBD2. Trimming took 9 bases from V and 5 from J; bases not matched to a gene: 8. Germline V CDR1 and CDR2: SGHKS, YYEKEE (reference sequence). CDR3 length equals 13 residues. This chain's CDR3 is CAISSGRIDTQYF. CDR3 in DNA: TGTGCCATATCCAGCGGGAGAATAGATACGCAGTATTTT.

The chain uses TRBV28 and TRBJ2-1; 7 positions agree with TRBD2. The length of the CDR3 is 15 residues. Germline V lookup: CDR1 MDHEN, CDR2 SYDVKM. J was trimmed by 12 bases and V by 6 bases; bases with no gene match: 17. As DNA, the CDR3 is TGTGCCAGCAGAAGGACTAGTACGGAGCGTTTAGGGCAGTTCTTC. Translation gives CASRRTSTERLGQFF.

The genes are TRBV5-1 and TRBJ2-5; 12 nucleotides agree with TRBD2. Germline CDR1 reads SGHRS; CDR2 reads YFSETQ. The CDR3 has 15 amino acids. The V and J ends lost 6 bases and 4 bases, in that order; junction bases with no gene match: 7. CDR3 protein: CASTLAGGRGETQYF. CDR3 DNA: TGCGCCAGCACCCTAGCGGGAGGGCGGGGAGAGACCCAGTACTTC.

This CDR3 is CASSQGAAQPQHF. For the CDR3, the DNA is TGTGCCAGCAGTCAGGGGGCGGCTCAGCCCCAGCATTTT. V usage is TRBV6-5 and J usage is TRBJ1-5; the match to TRBD1 covers 8 bases. Germline CDR1 reads MNHEY; CDR2 reads SVGAGI. The CDR3 length is 13 residues. With 5 bases clipped from V and 6 bases from J, the junction kept 3 bases outside the gene matches.

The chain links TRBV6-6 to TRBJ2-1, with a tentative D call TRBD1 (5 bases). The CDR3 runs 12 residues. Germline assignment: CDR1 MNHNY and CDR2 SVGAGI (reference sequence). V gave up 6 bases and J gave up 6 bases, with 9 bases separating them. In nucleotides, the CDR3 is TGTGCCAGCAGACTCGACAGCAATGAGCAGTTCTTC. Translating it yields CASRLDSNEQFF.

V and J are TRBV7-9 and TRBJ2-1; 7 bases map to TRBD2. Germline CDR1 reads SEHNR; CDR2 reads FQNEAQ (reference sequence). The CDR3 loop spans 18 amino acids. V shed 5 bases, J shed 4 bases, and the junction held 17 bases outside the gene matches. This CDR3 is CASSPNPGLGGSYNEQFF. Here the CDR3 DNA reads TGTGCCAGCAGCCCAAACCCAGGACTCGGCGGGAGTTACAATGAGCAGTTCTTC.